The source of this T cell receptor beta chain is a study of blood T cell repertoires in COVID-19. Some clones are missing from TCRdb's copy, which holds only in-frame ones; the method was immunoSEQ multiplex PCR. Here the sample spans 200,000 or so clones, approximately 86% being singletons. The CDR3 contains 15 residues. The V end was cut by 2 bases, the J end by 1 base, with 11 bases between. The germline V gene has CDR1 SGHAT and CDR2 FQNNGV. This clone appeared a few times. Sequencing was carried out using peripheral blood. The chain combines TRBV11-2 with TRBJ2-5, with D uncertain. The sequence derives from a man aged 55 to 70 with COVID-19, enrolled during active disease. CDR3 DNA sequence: TGTGCCAGCAGCTTAATGTCAGGAACCCAAGAGACCCAGTACTTC. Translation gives CASSLMSGTQETQYF.